This T cell receptor beta chain was sequenced in a study of cytomegalovirus exposure and HLA in healthy donors. Findings and limits, study-wide: Analyses of presence and absence presupposed an approximately uniform sequencing depth across donors.

This clone has only a few counts. Its antigen is still unknown. V was pared by 4 bases and J by 3 bases, with 20 bases of the junction left unmatched. The CDR3 length is 19 residues. Germline V CDR1 and CDR2: SGHTA, FQGNSA. PCR was performed using 60 Vbeta and 13 Jbeta primers. TCRdb's copy holds only in-frame clones and misses some; the assay was immunoSEQ multiplex PCR. The table lists around 120,000 clones, approximately 68% of them singletons. The source material was PBMCs. This receptor was taken from a man aged 25 to 40 in good health and CMV-seropositive. The V gene is TRBV7-2, the J gene TRBJ2-7, with 8 bases matching TRBD1. As DNA, the CDR3 is TGTGCCAGCAGCTCCTACCCCCGCTACTCCGGGACAGGAGACTACGAGCAGTACTTC. Translated: CASSSYPRYSGTGDYEQYF.